Given below is one T cell receptor (beta chain) in context. It lacks a known antigen. There are no base qualities to consult, and no much larger clone falls within one base. The receptor library was made with the immunoSEQ multiplex PCR assay. In TCRdb, the immuneACCESS table is reduced to in-frame sequences with V and J assigned. These tables do not hold every clone; where another copy was compared, an unresolved V gene accounts for under half, and the others remain unexplained. In all, the sample holds tens of thousands of clones, and under 95% of those were seen once. Jointly, the top ten make up 1.3% of the sample. The data originate from a study of T cell changes during pregnancy in multiple sclerosis (dated by TCRdb to the late 2010s). For the study in its entirety: In women with multiple sclerosis, the researchers looked at how the T cell repertoire shifted as pregnancy progressed.

V is cut by 0 bases and J by 3 bases, and the space between the germline ends is 13 bases. Spanning cysteine to phenylalanine, the CDR3 consists of 15 amino acids. Only CDR3 DNA remains: 45 bases, in frame from the first base. The germline V gene (reference sequence) specifies GTSNPN as CDR1 and SVGIG as CDR2. This TCR was recovered from a female donor with multiple sclerosis, enrolled in a pregnancy study. The sequenced sample was peripheral blood, obtained in the second trimester of pregnancy. The rearranged chain carries TRBV30 and TRBJ2-3; a weak D assignment points to TRBD2 (6 bases agree). The CDR3 protein: CAWSVLAGRTDTQYF. The nucleotide sequence is given as TGTGCCTGGAGTGTACTAGCTGGGCGAACAGATACGCAGTATTTT. With the portions outside the CDR3 filled from the reference TRBV30 and TRBJ2-3 genes, the complete variable region becomes SQTIHQWPATLVQPVGSPLSLECTVEGTSNPNLYWYRQAAGRGLQLLFYSVGIGQISSEVPQNLSASRPQDRQFILSSKKLLLSDSGFYLCAWSVLAGRTDTQYFGPGTRLTVL.